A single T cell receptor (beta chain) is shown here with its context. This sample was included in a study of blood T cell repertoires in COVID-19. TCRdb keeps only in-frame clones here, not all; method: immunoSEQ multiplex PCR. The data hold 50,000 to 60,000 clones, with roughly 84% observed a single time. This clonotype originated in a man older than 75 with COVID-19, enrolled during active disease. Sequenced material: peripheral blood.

The CDR3 DNA is TGTGCCTGGAGTGCCACCGACAGGCTGAATCAGCCCCAGCATTTT. Encoded protein: CAWSATDRLNQPQHF. The chain uses TRBV30 and TRBJ1-5, with TRBD1 as a possible D gene (6 bases). This CDR3 spans 15 amino acids. V lost 1 base and J lost 4, with 14 bases in between. CDR1 and CDR2 from the germline V gene are GTSNPN and SVGIG (reference sequence). Full variable domain (missing parts from reference TRBV30 and TRBJ1-5): SQTIHQWPATLVQPVGSPLSLECTVEGTSNPNLYWYRQAAGRGLQLLFYSVGIGQISSEVPQNLSASRPQDRQFILSSKKLLLSDSGFYLCAWSATDRLNQPQHFGDGTRLSIL.